These 19 T cell receptor beta chains originate from one sample sequenced in a study of blood T cell repertoires in COVID-19. Method: immunoSEQ multiplex PCR; TCRdb's copy keeps in-frame clones and lacks some. Of fewer than 250,000 clones in the sample, more than 75% are singletons; the top ten hold less than 9.5%. The material sequenced was peripheral blood. These receptors were collected from a woman aged 55-70 years with COVID-19, enrolled during active disease.

The CDR3 nucleotides are TGTGCCAGCAGCGCAGGACAGGCCTCTAATGAAAAACTGTTTTTT. As protein: CASSAGQASNEKLFF. The chain uses TRBV5-8 and TRBJ1-4; 7 positions agree with TRBD1. CDR3 length: 15 residues. The V gene's germline CDR1 is SGHTS and CDR2 YDEGEE. V was pared by 4 bases and J by 3 bases, with 6 bases of the junction left unmatched. The full variable domain, its missing parts supplied by reference TRBV5-8 and TRBJ1-4, is EAGVTQSPTHLIKTRGQQATLRCSPISGHTSVYWYQQALGLGLQFLLWYDEGEERNRGNFPPRFSGRQFPNYSSELNVNALELEDSALYLCASSAGQASNEKLFFGSGTQLSVL.

J is TRBJ2-5 and V is TRBV27; a weak D match, TRBD2 (6 bases). The V gene's germline CDR1 is MNHEY and CDR2 SMNVEV (reference sequence). The CDR3 runs to 13 residues. V gave up 2 bases and J gave up 10 bases, with 14 bases separating them. Written as DNA, the CDR3 is TGTGCCAGCAGTTTAGCGGGGCACAACATCCAGTACTTC. Translation: CASSLAGHNIQYF.

The chain employs TRBV5-4 and TRBJ1-5, with D possibly matching TRBD1 (5 bases). The germline CDR1 and CDR2 sequences are SGHNT and YYREEE (reference sequence). Trimming removed 2 bases at V and 4 bases at J, with 7 bases between. The CDR3 contains 13 residues. The CDR3, as DNA: TGTGCCAGCAGCTTTTCAGGGAATCAGCCCCAGCATTTT. It encodes CASSFSGNQPQHF.

This sequence joins TRBV19 and TRBJ1-5, with 8 bases matching TRBD1. The trim removed 5 bases at V and 0 bases at J, leaving 6 bases unmatched. From germline, CDR1 is LNHDA and CDR2 SQIVND (reference sequence). The CDR3 extends over 16 amino acids. CDR3 DNA: TGTGCCAGTAGTGTAGGACAGGGTAATAGCAATCAGCCCCAGCATTTT. Translated, it gives CASSVGQGNSNQPQHF.

V and J are TRBV7-3 and TRBJ2-7; the D gene is possibly TRBD2 (6 bases). CDR1 is SGHTA and CDR2 is FQGTGA in the germline V gene. Trimming left V 5 bases short and J 6 bases short, with 14 bases between. The CDR3 is made up of 13 amino acids. The CDR3 DNA sequence: TGTGCCAGCAGCCCCCAGACCGGGGGCGAGCAGTACTTC. It encodes CASSPQTGGEQYF.

The chain has TRBV6-5 and TRBJ1-5, with 8 bases fitting TRBD1. V shed 4 bases, J shed 7 bases, and the junction held 6 bases outside the gene matches. There are 14 residues in the CDR3. Germline lookup yields CDR1 MNHEY and CDR2 SVGAGI. CDR3 DNA sequence: TGTGCCAGCAGTTTTCCAGGGGGCGAACAGCCCCAGCATTTT. It codes for CASSFPGGEQPQHF.

This clone was picked up a small number of times. The chain is built from TRBV6-6 and TRBJ2-7, with 7 bases aligning to TRBD2. Germline V gives CDR1 MNHNY, CDR2 SVGAGI (reference sequence). Losses at the gene ends were 6 bases for V and 2 bases for J; bases not matched to a gene: 7. The CDR3 length is 14 residues. The CDR3, as DNA: TGTGCCAGCAGAAAACGGGAGGACCCCTACGAGCAGTACTTC. This translates into CASRKREDPYEQYF.

This clone has only a few counts. CDR3 DNA: TGTGCCACCTCAAAACAGGGGAGCAATCAGCCCCAGCATTTT. Translation gives CATSKQGSNQPQHF. The chain links TRBV15 to TRBJ1-5; TRBD1 matches 7 bases. Germline V gene lookup returns CDR1 LNHNV and CDR2 YYDKDF (reference sequence). This CDR3 is 14 amino acids long. V was clipped by 8 bases and J by 1 base; unmatched bases: 5.

The gene calls are TRBV27 and TRBJ1-1, with 9 bases that match TRBD1. Germline values: CDR1 MNHEY, CDR2 SMNVEV (reference sequence). The CDR3 totals 15 residues. J gave up 3 bases and V 6 bases, and 8 bases lay outside the gene matches. The CDR3 is CASRTKGQGHTEAFF. Here the CDR3 DNA reads TGTGCCAGCAGGACGAAGGGACAGGGCCACACTGAAGCTTTCTTT.

This clone was seen a handful of times. The V gene is TRBV7-8, the J gene TRBJ1-2, with 9 bases lining up with TRBD1. The CDR3 totals 15 residues. CDR1 and CDR2 from the germline V gene are SGHVS and FQNEAQ. V was pared by 0 bases and J by 6 bases, with 5 bases of the junction left unmatched. The CDR3 spells CASSLALHRGHGYTF. The CDR3 coding sequence is TGTGCCAGCAGCTTAGCTCTTCACAGGGGGCATGGCTACACCTTC.

The V and J genes are TRBV3-1 (or the pseudogene TRBV3-2) and TRBJ1-1, with D possibly TRBD1 on 5 matching bases. This CDR3 contains 12 residues. V lost 1 base to trimming and J lost 11 bases, with 11 bases between them. From germline, CDR1 is LGHDT and CDR2 YNNKEL (reference sequence). This CDR3 reads CASSQARGGAFF. In nucleotides, the CDR3 is TGTGCCAGCAGCCAAGCAAGGGGTGGGGCTTTCTTT.

This clone was recorded a few times. The rearrangement uses TRBV6-5 and TRBJ1-6; unclear D gene. Germline lookup yields CDR1 MNHEY and CDR2 SVGAGI. The germline V and J ends were trimmed by 5 bases and 9 bases, with 17 bases remaining between them. The CDR3 loop spans 15 amino acids. The CDR3 DNA follows: TGTGCCAGCAGTACGCGGGCCGCGCAAGGTTCACCCCTCCACTTT. Protein sequence: CASSTRAAQGSPLHF.

The genes are TRBV7-9 and TRBJ1-4; 11 nucleotides match TRBD1. This CDR3 has 17 amino acids. Germline V CDR1 and CDR2: SEHNR, FQNEAQ (reference sequence). V dropped 4 bases and J dropped 3; count of bases not matched to a gene: 7. The CDR3 region is CASSSWTGGAPNEKLFF. For the CDR3, the DNA is TGTGCCAGCAGCTCCTGGACAGGGGGCGCCCCTAATGAAAAACTGTTTTTT.

This chain joins TRBV5-8 and TRBJ2-5; D remains ambiguous. This CDR3 spans 13 amino acids. V dropped 4 bases and J dropped 5 bases, with 12 bases sitting between them. Looked up from germline, CDR1 is SGHTS and CDR2 is YDEGEE. The CDR3: CASSEEAWETQYF. As DNA, the CDR3 is TGTGCCAGCAGCGAGGAAGCGTGGGAGACCCAGTACTTC.

The CDR3 loop reads CASSDRTSGSNEQYF. The CDR3 nucleotides read TGTGCCAGCAGTGATAGGACTAGCGGGAGTAACGAGCAGTACTTC. J is TRBJ2-7 and V is TRBV6-6; 13 nucleotides line up with TRBD2. V was pared by 5 bases and J by 5 bases, with 6 bases of the junction left unmatched. This CDR3 contains 15 residues. Germline assignment: CDR1 MNHNY and CDR2 SVGAGI (reference sequence).

CDR3 amino acids: CASRGQGMGSPLHF. In nucleotides, the CDR3 is TGTGCCAGTAGGGGACAGGGAATGGGTTCACCCCTCCACTTT. The chain is built from TRBV19 and TRBJ1-6; 9 nucleotides agree with TRBD1. There are 14 residues in the CDR3. Per germline, CDR1 LNHDA and CDR2 SQIVND (reference sequence). The ends lost 6 bases at V and 9 bases at J; junction bases unmatched: 6.

The rearrangement joins TRBV19 to TRBJ2-7; 8 bases line up with TRBD1. Trimming at V came to 8 bases and at J to 2 bases, leaving 8 bases not matched to a gene. Germline V lookup: CDR1 LNHDA, CDR2 SQIVND (reference sequence). This CDR3 contains 14 residues. CDR3 residues: CASLRTGLPYEQYV. The CDR3, as DNA: TGTGCCAGTCTTCGGACAGGGTTACCCTACGAGCAGTACGTC.

The rearrangement joins TRBV10-1 to TRBJ1-1, with unresolved D. Deletions cut 5 bases from V and 4 bases from J, with 14 bases between. Germline loops: CDR1 WNHNN, CDR2 SYGVQD (reference sequence). This CDR3 contains 14 residues. This CDR3 reads CASSPDTQVTEAFF. Written as DNA, the CDR3 is TGCGCCAGCAGTCCTGACACACAAGTCACTGAAGCTTTCTTT.

This clone has a single count. This chain connects TRBV6-1 to TRBJ1-5; TRBD1 matches 7 bases. Unmatched junction bases numbered 1, after V lost 2 bases and J lost 6 bases. Germline values: CDR1 MNHNS, CDR2 SASEGT. This CDR3 spans 13 amino acids. The CDR3 sequence: CASSENRGQPQHF. The CDR3 DNA is TGTGCCAGCAGTGAAAACAGGGGTCAGCCCCAGCATTTT.